Shown below are 20 T cell receptor beta chains from a single sample sequenced in a study of blood T cell repertoires in COVID-19 (dated by TCRdb to 2019 to 2021). The receptor library was made with the immunoSEQ multiplex PCR assay. TCRdb took over this immuneACCESS table, retaining in-frame rearrangements with V and J assigned. Such tables are incomplete; in checked studies, under half of the missing clones stem from an unresolved V gene, and the remainder is unexplained. The sample table shows approximately 300,000 clones, and approximately 85% are seen once. The biggest ten clones account for under 2% of the sample. Sequenced: peripheral blood. These receptors were obtained from a woman aged 45 to 65 with acute or convalescent COVID-19.

The V and J genes are TRBV11-2 and TRBJ2-1; 8 nucleotides line up with TRBD2. This CDR3 contains 15 residues. V gave up 8 bases and J gave up 3 bases; unmatched junction bases: 9. Germline-derived CDR1 and CDR2 are SGHAT and FQNNGV. The CDR3 protein is CASPFLSGIYNEQFF. CDR3 coding DNA: TGTGCCAGCCCCTTCCTTAGCGGGATCTACAATGAGCAGTTCTTC.

V usage is TRBV7-9 and J usage is TRBJ2-1, with 7 bases identical to TRBD2. The CDR3 totals 13 residues. The germline V gene encodes CDR1 SEHNR and CDR2 FQNEAQ (reference sequence). The V segment lost 5 bases and the J segment 8 bases; nucleotides outside the gene matches: 6. CDR3 protein: CASSQGTTDEQFF. The CDR3, as DNA: TGTGCCAGCAGCCAAGGGACTACAGATGAGCAGTTCTTC.

The chain carries TRBV5-5 and TRBJ2-5; the D gene is possibly TRBD2 (5 bases). The CDR3 has 11 residues. From germline, CDR1 is SGHKS and CDR2 YYEKEE (reference sequence). CDR3 DNA sequence: TGTGCGACCGGGGTCCAAGAGACCCAGTACTTC. This encodes CATGVQETQYF.

The V call is TRBV5-5, the J call TRBJ2-7; 15 bases match TRBD2. Germline CDR1 reads SGHKS; CDR2 reads YYEKEE (reference sequence). V trimming: 3 bases; J trimming: 0 bases; junction bases outside the gene matches: 7. The CDR3 extends over 18 amino acids. CDR3 loop: CASSSPGLAGGSSYEQYF. For the CDR3, the DNA is TGTGCCAGCAGCTCACCGGGACTAGCGGGGGGAAGCTCCTACGAGCAGTACTTC. Supplemented by reference TRBV5-5 and TRBJ2-7, the full variable domain reads DAGVTQSPTHLIKTRGQQVTLRCSPISGHKSVSWYQQVLGQGPQFIFQYYEKEERGRGNFPDRFSARQFPNYSSELNVNALLLGDSALYLCASSSPGLAGGSSYEQYFGPGTRLTVT.

The V call is TRBV28, the J call TRBJ1-1; D is uncertain. The CDR3 runs to 15 residues. The V gene lost 3 bases and the J gene lost 1 base, with 12 bases spanning the gap. CDR1 and CDR2 from the germline V gene are MDHEN and SYDVKM. CDR3 residues: CASSFPPGWNTEAFF. The DNA of the CDR3 is TGTGCCAGCAGTTTCCCCCCCGGTTGGAACACTGAAGCTTTCTTT.

The J gene is TRBJ1-2, the V gene TRBV5-6; 9 bases line up with TRBD1. Germline V CDR1 and CDR2: SGHDT, YYEEEE. With V trimmed by 4 bases and J by 0 bases, 4 bases remained unmatched. The CDR3 length is 15 residues. The CDR3: CASSLWDRANYGYTF. The CDR3 DNA reads TGTGCCAGCAGCCTCTGGGACAGGGCTAACTATGGCTACACCTTC.

The gene calls are TRBV3-1 (or the pseudogene TRBV3-2) and TRBJ2-7, with 7 positions matching TRBD1. V lost 10 bases, J lost 0 bases, and 3 bases stayed unmatched. Germline V gives CDR1 LGHDT, CDR2 YNNKEL (reference sequence). The CDR3 loop spans 12 amino acids. The CDR3 DNA reads as TGTGCCACAGGGGGTCCCTCCTACGAGCAGTACTTC. Translation: CATGGPSYEQYF.

This chain connects TRBV4-1 to TRBJ2-1; TRBD2 agrees at 9 bases. The trim removed 3 bases at V and 2 bases at J, leaving 11 bases unmatched. Germline V gene sequence: CDR1 MGHRA, CDR2 YSYEKL. This CDR3 is built from 18 residues. The CDR3 loop reads CASSHGRGLAFTYNEQFF. In DNA, the CDR3 is TGCGCCAGCAGCCACGGGCGGGGACTAGCTTTCACCTACAATGAGCAGTTCTTC.

The gene calls are TRBV3-1 (or the pseudogene TRBV3-2) and TRBJ2-7; 8 bases are shared with TRBD1. Germline CDR1 LGHDT, CDR2 YNNKEL (reference sequence). The ends lost 4 bases at V and 6 bases at J; junction bases unmatched: 14. The CDR3 is 16 residues long. The CDR3 region has the DNA TGTGCCAGCAGCCCCTACCCCGGGACAGGTGTGTCCGAGCAGTACTTC. Translation: CASSPYPGTGVSEQYF.

The chain carries TRBV9 and TRBJ2-2; TRBD1 matches at 9 bases. V trimming: 7 bases; J trimming: 0 bases; junction bases outside the gene matches: 4. The germline gives CDR1 SGDLS, CDR2 YYNGEE. The CDR3 runs to 15 residues. The chain's CDR3 is CASGQGRANTGELFF. The CDR3, as DNA: TGTGCCAGCGGACAGGGGAGAGCGAACACCGGGGAGCTGTTTTTT.

Only a few counts were recorded for this clone. The gene calls are TRBV7-8 and TRBJ1-3; 9 bases align to TRBD1. Germline CDR1 is SGHVS and CDR2 is FQNEAQ. This CDR3 has 16 amino acids. Trimming cost V 4 bases and J 2 bases; bases outside gene matches: 6. The CDR3 coding sequence is TGTGCCAGCAGCTACGGACAGGGGAGAACTGGAAACACCATATATTTT. Translating gives CASSYGQGRTGNTIYF.

This clone has a handful of counts. The rearrangement joins TRBV23-1 to TRBJ2-1; D ambiguous. Being an ORF, TRBV23-1 has a function that is uncertain. Trimming shortened V by 4 bases and J by 7 bases, and 5 bases separated the two germline ends. This CDR3 spans 11 amino acids. The CDR3 sequence: CASSRRNEQFF. In DNA, the CDR3 is TGCGCCAGCAGTCGGCGGAATGAGCAGTTCTTC.

DNA for the CDR3: TGTGCCACCAGCAGGGGCGGTGGGGGGAGAGTCACAGATACGCAGTATTTT. Translated, it gives CATSRGGGGRVTDTQYF. The chain recombines TRBV15 with TRBJ2-3, with D maybe TRBD2 (6 bases). There are 17 residues in the CDR3. The germline CDR1 and CDR2 sequences are LNHNV and YYDKDF (reference sequence). V lost 3 bases to trimming and J lost 2 bases, with 18 bases between them.

The chain is built from TRBV28 and TRBJ1-5; D remains ambiguous. Looked up from germline, CDR1 is MDHEN and CDR2 is SYDVKM. This CDR3 spans 12 amino acids. V dropped 7 bases and J dropped 4 bases, with 8 bases sitting between them. CDR3 DNA sequence: TGTGCCAGCACCCTACGAAATCAGCCCCAGCATTTT. The encoded protein is CASTLRNQPQHF.

The genes are TRBV5-4 and TRBJ2-5; D not certain. The CDR3 spans 13 residues. Germline CDR1 is SGHNT and CDR2 is YYREEE (reference sequence). The V end was cut by 1 base, the J end by 5 bases, with 9 bases between. This CDR3 is CASSLTGSETQYF. The CDR3, as DNA: TGTGCCAGCAGCTTGACGGGTTCTGAGACCCAGTACTTC.

The J gene is TRBJ1-2, the V gene TRBV18, with TRBD1 matching 8 bases. V gave up 5 bases and J gave up 5 bases; unmatched junction bases: 13. Germline V gene lookup returns CDR1 KGHSH and CDR2 LQKENI. The length of the CDR3 is 16 residues. The DNA for the CDR3 is TGTGCCAGCTCATCCTCGTCGACAGGGGTGGTGTATGGCTACACCTTC. This translates into CASSSSSTGVVYGYTF.

The rearrangement joins TRBV7-2 to TRBJ1-2, with D unresolved. The CDR3 sequence is 15 residues long. With 0 bases removed from V and 6 bases from J, the gap between germline ends came to 14 bases. CDR1 SGHTA and CDR2 FQGNSA come from the germline V gene. CDR3 bases: TGTGCCAGCAGCTTAGCGATCTGGCAGTTGGATGGCTACACCTTC. It codes for CASSLAIWQLDGYTF.

The gene calls are TRBV24-1 and TRBJ2-1, with 13 bases identical to TRBD2. The CDR3 totals 15 residues. The J segment lost 7 bases and the V segment lost 7 bases, leaving 6 bases of the junction unmatched. Germline values: CDR1 KGHDR, CDR2 SFDVKD. The DNA of the CDR3 is TGTGCCACCAGCTTACTAGCGGGAGGGCCGAATGAGCAGTTCTTC. Translated: CATSLLAGGPNEQFF.

This clone was detected a few times. The chain combines TRBV18 with TRBJ1-5; D remains unclear. Between the trimmed V and J ends, which lost 6 bases and 3 bases, there was a span of 9 bases. The CDR3 spans 13 residues. Germline V gene data show CDR1 as KGHSH and CDR2 as LQKENI. Here the CDR3 DNA reads TGTGCCAGCTCTCCGTCCGTCAATCAGCCCCAGCATTTT. Translated, it gives CASSPSVNQPQHF.

The chain links TRBV18 to TRBJ2-1; 7 nucleotides agree with TRBD1. After removal of 2 bases from V and 5 bases from J, the junction contained 9 bases not matched to a gene. The germline V gene encodes CDR1 KGHSH and CDR2 LQKENI. This CDR3 contains 16 residues. The DNA of the CDR3 is TGTGCCAGCTCACCAAGGACAGGAGTGTTCGACAATGAGCAGTTCTTC. Protein: CASSPRTGVFDNEQFF.